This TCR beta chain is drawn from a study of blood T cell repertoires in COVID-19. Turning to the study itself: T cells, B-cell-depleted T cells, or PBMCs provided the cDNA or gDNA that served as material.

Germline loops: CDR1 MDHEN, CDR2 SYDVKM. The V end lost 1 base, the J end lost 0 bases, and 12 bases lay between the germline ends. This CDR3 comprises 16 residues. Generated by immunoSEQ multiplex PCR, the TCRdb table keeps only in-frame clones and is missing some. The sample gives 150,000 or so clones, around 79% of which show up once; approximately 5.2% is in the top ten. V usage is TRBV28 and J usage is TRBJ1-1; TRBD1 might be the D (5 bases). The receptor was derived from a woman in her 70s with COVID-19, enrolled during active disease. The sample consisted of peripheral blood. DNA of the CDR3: TGTGCCAGCAGTTTATCGGACACCCTAGTGAACACTGAAGCTTTCTTT. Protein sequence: CASSLSDTLVNTEAFF. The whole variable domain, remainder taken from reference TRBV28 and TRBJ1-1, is DVKVTQSSRYLVKRTGEKVFLECVQDMDHENMFWYRQDPGLGLRLIYFSYDVKMKEKGDIPEGYSVSREKKERFSLILESASTNQTSMYLCASSLSDTLVNTEAFFGQGTRLTVV.